Each of the 2 T cell receptor beta chains below was sequenced from the same sample in a study of identical twins. TCRdb re-analysed the 5' RACE reads in MiXCR, keeping a single row per CDR3 protein. The sample shows roughly 230,000 distinct CDR3 sequences, about 8.5% of them seen only once. This sample was also put to use in a study of yellow fever vaccine responses in identical twins.

What was sequenced was CD8+ T cells sorted from blood. The origin of the receptors is a woman aged 18-29 years in good health.

The chain employs TRBV20-1 and TRBJ2-5, with TRBD1 matching 7 bases. From germline, CDR1 is DFQATT and CDR2 SNEGSKA (reference sequence). The CDR3 spans 14 residues. The CDR3 spells CTPMASGQQETQYF. CDR3 coding DNA: TGCACCCCCATGGCATCGGGACAGCAAGAGACCCAGTACTTC.

The chain uses TRBV7-9 and TRBJ2-2; D uncertain. Germline V lookup: CDR1 SEHNR, CDR2 FQNEAQ (reference sequence). This CDR3 is 17 amino acids long. Deletions cut 1 base from V and 0 bases from J, with 12 bases between. The CDR3: CASSLGGRGANTGELFF. CDR3 nucleotide sequence: TGTGCCAGCAGCTTAGGTGGCCGTGGGGCGAACACCGGGGAGCTGTTTTTT.